These 4 T cell receptor beta chains were sequenced from one sample in a study of shared clonotypes between healthy human individuals. Profiling relied on immunoSEQ multiplex PCR, and the TCRdb table lists in-frame clones only, not all of them. The sample records around 95,000 clones, roughly 69% being singletons. The specimen was memory CD8+ T cells sorted from blood. Documented subset: CD45RO+ cells pooled with CCR7-negative TemRA cells. These receptor sequences come from a young man in good health.

The chain carries TRBV4-3 and TRBJ2-3; 9 positions match TRBD2. V lost 1 base and J lost 2; bases outside the gene matches: 4. Germline-derived CDR1 and CDR2 are LGHNA and YSLEER. The CDR3 loop spans 16 amino acids. CDR3 amino acids: CASSQVLAGYTDTQYF. The CDR3 nucleotides read TGCGCCAGCAGCCAAGTGCTAGCGGGGTACACAGATACGCAGTATTTT.

The chain joins TRBV13 to TRBJ2-7; D is unclear. The CDR3 runs to 13 residues. The ends were cut back, 2 bases at V and 5 bases at J, with 10 bases in the middle. Germline assignment: CDR1 PRHDT and CDR2 FYEKMQ (reference sequence). The CDR3 DNA sequence: TGTGCCAGCAGCTTACGGGTTGGCCACGAGCAGTACTTC. Amino acids: CASSLRVGHEQYF.

A few counts support this clone. The V and J genes are TRBV7-2 and TRBJ1-5; 11 bases are shared with TRBD1. CDR3 length equals 16 residues. Germline trimming cut 3 bases from V and 3 bases from J; bases unmatched to any gene: 4. Germline CDR1 reads SGHTA; CDR2 reads FQGNSA. The CDR3 region has the DNA TGTGCCAGCAGCTTGATGGGACAGGGGGTCAATCAGCCCCAGCATTTT. Amino acids: CASSLMGQGVNQPQHF.

V gene TRBV6-5 combines with J gene TRBJ1-5; the match to TRBD1 covers 10 bases. J gave up 6 bases and V 4 bases, and 3 bases lay outside the gene matches. From germline, CDR1 is MNHEY and CDR2 SVGAGI. The CDR3 runs to 14 residues. The CDR3 DNA follows: TGTGCCAGCAGTTCGGGACAGGGGTTTCAGCCCCAGCATTTT. Its protein is CASSSGQGFQPQHF.